What follows are 23 T cell receptor beta chains derived from one specimen sequenced in a study of CD8 T cells in Susac syndrome (dated by TCRdb to between 2018 and 2021). Receptor amplification or capture employed the immunoSEQ multiplex PCR assay. RNA was extracted using the RNeasy kit, and about 0.45 to 1 microgram was reverse transcribed with random hexamers. TCRdb trimmed public reads at Q25 via fastp, called clones via MiXCR and kept in-frame beta chains. Each entry merges the rows of one CDR3 protein and shows their most common DNA and genes. For this sample the table gives hundreds of thousands of distinct CDR3 sequences, of which 94% were detected only once. The ten largest clones capture approximately 0.15% of the sample. Material for sequencing was CD4+ T cells from PBMCs. These receptors all come from a human donor with Susac syndrome.

V usage is TRBV5-1 and J usage is TRBJ2-7; the D is unclear. Germline V lookup: CDR1 SGHRS, CDR2 YFSETQ. CDR3 size: 12 residues. V lost 0 bases, J lost 5 bases, and 6 bases lay in between. CDR3 residues: CASSLAENEQYF. The CDR3 DNA is TGCGCCAGCAGCTTGGCTGAAAACGAGCAGTACTTC.

J is TRBJ2-1 and V is TRBV24-1; weak D call: TRBD2 (7 bases). Germline V gene lookup returns CDR1 KGHDR and CDR2 SFDVKD. CDR3 length equals 13 residues. V lost 8 bases and J 4 bases, leaving 11 bases between the germline ends. The DNA for the CDR3 is TGTGCCACCAATGGGGGGGCTTACAATGAGCAGTTCTTC. Amino acid sequence: CATNGGAYNEQFF.

This rearrangement joins TRBV28 to TRBJ1-1, with 7 bases fitting TRBD1. Germline lookup yields CDR1 MDHEN and CDR2 SYDVKM. This CDR3 contains 13 residues. V was pared by 4 bases and J by 9 bases, with 8 bases of the junction left unmatched. CDR3 sequence reads: CASSSPDRVKAFF. The CDR3 region has the DNA TGTGCCAGCAGTTCTCCAGACAGGGTTAAAGCTTTCTTT.

The rearrangement links TRBV20-1 to TRBJ1-2; 7 bases agree with TRBD1. The CDR3 is 15 amino acids. Looked up from germline, CDR1 is DFQATT and CDR2 is SNEGSKA (reference sequence). The V segment lost 0 bases and the J segment 3 bases; nucleotides outside the gene matches: 7. The CDR3 DNA reads TGCAGTGCTAGAGATCTTCGGCAGGGGGACTATGGCTACACCTTC. Protein sequence: CSARDLRQGDYGYTF.

V and J are TRBV14 and TRBJ2-2, with TRBD2 as a possible D gene (5 bases). The CDR3 runs to 14 residues. Trimming removed 0 bases at V and 6 bases at J, with 8 bases between. Germline CDR1 SGHDN, CDR2 FVKESK. The DNA of the CDR3 is TGTGCCAGCAGCCAAGAGCCGAGGGCCGGGGAGCTGTTTTTT. Translated, it gives CASSQEPRAGELFF. Full variable domain (outside the CDR3, taken from reference TRBV14 and TRBJ2-2): EAGVTQFPSHSVIEKGQTVTLRCDPISGHDNLYWYRRVMGKEIKFLLHFVKESKQDESGMPNNRFLAERTGGTYSTLKVQPAELEDSGVYFCASSQEPRAGELFFGEGSRLTVL.

This chain uses TRBV5-1 with TRBJ2-7, with TRBD1 identical over 8 bases. After removal of 3 bases from V and 2 bases from J, the junction contained 1 base not matched to a gene. CDR3 size: 13 residues. Germline loops: CDR1 SGHRS, CDR2 YFSETQ. The CDR3 DNA reads as TGCGCCAGCAGCTGGGGACAGGCCTACGAGCAGTACTTC. Translation: CASSWGQAYEQYF.

The chain has TRBV12-3 or TRBV12-4 and TRBJ1-2; TRBD1 is a possible D gene (6 bases). Deletions cut 4 bases from V and 8 bases from J, with 11 bases between. The CDR3 covers 12 residues. CDR3 in DNA: TGTGCCAGCAGTTGGGCAGGGGACGGCTACACCTTC. This encodes CASSWAGDGYTF.

The J gene is TRBJ2-7, the V gene TRBV6-2 or TRBV6-3; possible D gene TRBD2, 5 bases. Between the trimmed V and J ends, which lost 2 bases and 4 bases, there was a span of 6 bases. This CDR3 contains 12 residues. Germline V gene data show CDR1 as MNHEY and CDR2 as SVGEGT. DNA of the CDR3: TGTGCCAGCAGTTACGGACTTTACGAGCAGTACTTC. It translates to CASSYGLYEQYF.

Concerning this clonotype itself: It is unclear where the CDR3 begins or ends on the DNA, so no DNA is shown, and the CDR3 is as TCRdb lists it. The V gene is TRBV12-3 or TRBV12-4, the J gene TRBJ2-1; whether TRBD2, the table's D call, matches the DNA was not checked. Counting both end residues, the CDR3 totals 16 amino acids. The CDR3 is CASSSSRDWMNNEQFF.

The chain links TRBV5-6 to TRBJ2-7, with TRBD1 identical over 8 bases. Losses at the gene ends were 4 bases for V and 3 bases for J; bases not matched to a gene: 9. This CDR3 region has 15 residues. The germline V gene has CDR1 SGHDT and CDR2 YYEEEE. For the CDR3, the DNA is TGTGCCAGCAGCCCCATCGGACAGGGCTTCTACGAGCAGTACTTC. Translating it yields CASSPIGQGFYEQYF.

CDR3: CSAREQGDRNQPQHF. In nucleotides, the CDR3 is TGCAGTGCTAGAGAACAGGGAGATCGCAATCAGCCCCAGCATTTT. The V and J genes are TRBV20-1 and TRBJ1-5; D is possibly TRBD1 (6 bases). V gave up 0 bases and J gave up 2 bases, with 11 bases separating them. Germline V CDR1 and CDR2: DFQATT, SNEGSKA (reference sequence). The CDR3 is made up of 15 amino acids.

CDR3 coding DNA: TGTGCCTGCCAGAAGGGGGGTGAAGCTTTCTTT. Protein: CACQKGGEAFF. This rearrangement joins TRBV30 to TRBJ1-1; D perhaps matches TRBD1 (6 bases). The germline CDR1 and CDR2 sequences are GTSNPN and SVGIG (reference sequence). CDR3 length equals 11 residues. The germline V and J ends were trimmed by 6 bases and 7 bases, with 12 bases remaining between them.

The chain employs TRBV5-4 and TRBJ2-5; 10 bases are shared with TRBD1. Germline V CDR1 and CDR2: SGHNT, YYREEE (reference sequence). After removal of 2 bases from V and 0 bases from J, the junction contained 4 bases not matched to a gene. The CDR3 extends over 16 amino acids. CDR3 sequence (DNA): TGTGCCAGCAGCTTAGGGGACAGGGGATACCAAGAGACCCAGTACTTC. Translating gives CASSLGDRGYQETQYF. The variable domain in full, with the rest retrieved from reference TRBV5-4 and TRBJ2-5, is ETGVTQSPTHLIKTRGQQVTLRCSSQSGHNTVSWYQQALGQGPQFIFQYYREEENGRGNFPPRFSGLQFPNYSSELNVNALELDDSALYLCASSLGDRGYQETQYFGPGTRLLVL.

The chain has TRBV5-6 and TRBJ1-1; D is ambiguous. V dropped 7 bases and J dropped 4 bases, with 14 bases sitting between them. CDR3 length equals 13 residues. The germline V gene encodes CDR1 SGHDT and CDR2 YYEEEE. CDR3 region: CASLPWVGTEAFF. CDR3 nucleotides: TGTGCCAGCCTTCCCTGGGTCGGCACTGAAGCTTTCTTT.

Comments on this clonotype: Compared with germline, one end of the junction differs, possibly owing to a read error. The DNA of the CDR3 is TGTGTTAGTGGTTTGGTACTCGCAGGGGGTGAAAAACTGTTTTTT. It yields the protein CVSGLVLAGGEKLFF. The gene calls are TRBV12-5 and TRBJ1-4; 7 positions agree with TRBD1. Germline-derived CDR1 and CDR2 are LGHNT and FRNRAP. The CDR3 sequence is 15 residues long. The complete variable domain, with remaining parts taken from reference TRBV12-5 and TRBJ1-4, reads DARVTQTPRHKVTEMGQEVTMRCQPILGHNTVFWYRQTMMQGLELLAYFRNRAPLDDSGMPKDRFSAEMPDATLATLKIQPSEPRDSAVYFCVSGLVLAGGEKLFFGSGTQLSVL.

This chain uses TRBV6-2 or TRBV6-3 with TRBJ1-1; D is perhaps TRBD1 (5 bases). Germline V gene lookup returns CDR1 MNHEY and CDR2 SVGEGT. This CDR3 is built from 14 residues. Trimming stripped 3 bases from V and 2 bases from J, with 10 bases between. The CDR3 loop reads CASSYNGANTEAFF. The DNA for the CDR3 is TGTGCCAGCAGTTATAACGGGGCAAACACTGAAGCTTTCTTT.

The rearrangement uses TRBV6-6 and TRBJ1-1; weak D call: TRBD1 (5 bases). Deletions cut 6 bases from V and 1 base from J, with 15 bases between. The germline V gene has CDR1 MNHNY and CDR2 SVGAGI (reference sequence). The CDR3 runs to 15 residues. Written as DNA, the CDR3 is TGTGCCAGCAGATATTCCCCCAGGGAGAACACTGAAGCTTTCTTT. Translation: CASRYSPRENTEAFF.

The CDR3 protein is CSARNTGEREQYF. CDR3 nucleotides: TGCAGTGCTAGAAATACCGGGGAGAGGGAGCAGTACTTC. J is TRBJ2-7 and V is TRBV20-1; a possible D gene is TRBD2 (5 bases). The CDR3 extends over 13 amino acids. Trimming left V 2 bases short and J 7 bases short, with 15 bases between. CDR1 and CDR2 from the germline V gene are DFQATT and SNEGSKA (reference sequence).

CDR3 loop: CASSLGGQAFYEQYF. CDR3 in DNA: TGTGCCAGCAGCCTAGGGGGACAGGCCTTCTACGAGCAGTACTTC. This rearrangement joins TRBV7-8 to TRBJ2-7; 8 bases fit TRBD1. The junction had 9 bases not matched to a gene; V was cut back by 5 bases and J by 3 bases. There are 15 residues in the CDR3. The V gene's germline CDR1 is SGHVS and CDR2 FQNEAQ.

The rearrangement links TRBV7-8 to TRBJ1-4; 8 bases map to TRBD1. V shed 2 bases and J 7 bases; nucleotides not matched to a gene: 9. The CDR3 is 16 amino acids. CDR1 SGHVS and CDR2 FQNEAQ come from the germline V gene. The CDR3 loop is CASSLRQTGGGEKLFF. In DNA, the CDR3 is TGTGCCAGCAGCTTACGTCAAACAGGGGGAGGTGAAAAACTGTTTTTT.

This clonotype is a singleton in its sample. The chain is built from TRBV11-2 and TRBJ2-5; 7 bases are a match to TRBD2. V gave up 5 bases and J gave up 1 base; unmatched junction bases: 10. CDR1 is SGHAT and CDR2 is FQNNGV in the germline V gene. The CDR3 sequence is 16 residues long. CDR3 DNA: TGTGCCAGCAGCCCCGGGAGCGGGGCCGTCCAAGAGACCCAGTACTTC. It codes for CASSPGSGAVQETQYF.

This chain uses TRBV30 with TRBJ1-1, with D uncertain. V was pared by 4 bases and J by 4 bases, with 16 bases between. Germline-derived CDR1 and CDR2 are GTSNPN and SVGIG (reference sequence). The CDR3 consists of 14 residues. CDR3 coding DNA: TGTGCCTGGATTGGGCCTACCAAGGGCACTGAAGCTTTCTTT. This gives the protein CAWIGPTKGTEAFF.

V gene TRBV6-6 combines with J gene TRBJ1-3, with TRBD1 as a possible D gene (6 bases). With 5 bases removed from V and 9 bases from J, the gap between germline ends came to 8 bases. The CDR3 is 11 amino acids. Germline V lookup: CDR1 MNHNY, CDR2 SVGAGI (reference sequence). CDR3: CASSLGATIYF. For the CDR3, the DNA is TGTGCCAGCAGTCTGGGGGCCACCATATATTTT.